These 30 T cell receptor beta chains were sequenced from one sample in a study of blood T cell repertoires in COVID-19. TCRdb's table, derived via immunoSEQ multiplex PCR, lists solely in-frame clones and lacks some. The sample has tens of thousands of clones, over 75% seen once. The material sequenced was peripheral blood. The source is a woman of 80 years or more with acute or convalescent COVID-19.

The rearrangement links TRBV20-1 to TRBJ2-7, with TRBD1 as a possible D gene (6 bases). Looked up from germline, CDR1 is DFQATT and CDR2 is SNEGSKA (reference sequence). The CDR3 loop spans 11 amino acids. Trimming took off 2 bases at V and 11 bases at J, with 13 bases between the two ends. The CDR3 loop reads CSARLGAMEYF. CDR3 DNA sequence: TGCAGTGCTAGACTGGGGGCAATGGAGTACTTC.

This clone appeared a single time. CDR3 sequence reads: CAISGEDYTF. CDR3 sequence (DNA): TGTGCCATCTCGGGGGAAGACTACACCTTC. The rearrangement joins TRBV28 to TRBJ1-2; a possible D gene is TRBD1 (5 bases). Per germline, CDR1 MDHEN and CDR2 SYDVKM. The length of the CDR3 is 10 residues. The ends were cut back, 10 bases at V and 10 bases at J, with 13 bases in the middle.

The chain carries TRBV6-6 and TRBJ1-5; 8 nucleotides align to TRBD1. Trimming removed 5 bases from V and 2 bases from J; junction bases left unmatched: 2. CDR3 length: 14 amino acids. The germline V gene encodes CDR1 MNHNY and CDR2 SVGAGI (reference sequence). The CDR3 nucleotides read TGTGCCAGCAGTAAGACAGGGGGCAATCAGCCCCAGCATTTT. It translates to CASSKTGGNQPQHF.

CDR3 DNA sequence: TGTGCCAGCACCCAGGGAGGTAACTATGGCTACACCTTC. It translates to CASTQGGNYGYTF. The chain combines TRBV25-1 with TRBJ1-2, with D perhaps TRBD1 (5 bases). The CDR3 runs to 13 residues. Germline CDR1 reads MGHDK; CDR2 reads SYGVNS. Trimming took 7 bases from V and 1 from J, leaving 10 bases between them.

The gene calls are TRBV7-9 and TRBJ1-2, with 8 positions matching TRBD1. The CDR3 has 13 amino acids. Germline V gene lookup returns CDR1 SEHNR and CDR2 FQNEAQ (reference sequence). The junction had 5 bases not matched to a gene; V was cut back by 1 base and J by 10 bases. The CDR3 loop reads CASSLDMTGAYTF. CDR3 bases: TGTGCCAGCAGCTTAGATATGACAGGGGCCTACACCTTC.

V gene TRBV18 combines with J gene TRBJ1-2, with no clear D. Germline V gene lookup returns CDR1 KGHSH and CDR2 LQKENI. Trimming pared 3 bases from V and 3 bases from J, leaving 2 bases between. This CDR3 comprises 11 residues. The CDR3 region has the DNA TGTGCCAGCTCACCCGACTATGGCTACACCTTC. This translates into CASSPDYGYTF.

The V gene is TRBV11-2, the J gene TRBJ1-2; possibly TRBD1 for D (6 bases). The CDR3 is made up of 14 amino acids. V was trimmed by 5 bases and J by 7 bases, leaving 17 bases between them. Germline lookup yields CDR1 SGHAT and CDR2 FQNNGV. The CDR3 sequence: CASSPRAGALGYTF. The DNA of the CDR3 is TGTGCCAGCAGCCCACGAGCGGGGGCACTTGGCTACACCTTC.

The chain uses TRBV7-2 and TRBJ1-3; 7 bases align to TRBD1. V lost 4 bases to trimming and J lost 0 bases; unmatched junction nucleotides: 9. In germline, CDR1 is SGHTA, CDR2 FQGNSA. This CDR3 has 17 amino acids. The CDR3 is CASSSRTGTISGNTIYF. The CDR3, as DNA: TGTGCCAGCAGCTCCCGGACAGGAACCATCTCTGGAAACACCATATATTTT.

This clone showed up just a few times. This sequence joins TRBV9 and TRBJ1-5; D perhaps matches TRBD1 (5 bases). The CDR3 extends over 14 amino acids. The germline gives CDR1 SGDLS, CDR2 YYNGEE. Deletions cut 0 bases from V and 4 bases from J, with 8 bases between. CDR3 DNA sequence: TGTGCCAGCAGCGTAGGGGCAGGGAATCAGCCCCAGCATTTT. Its protein product is CASSVGAGNQPQHF.

This clone was counted a single time. The J gene is TRBJ2-7, the V gene TRBV7-9; TRBD1 aligns across 9 bases. The CDR3 extends over 18 amino acids. Germline trimming cut 5 bases from V and 4 bases from J; bases unmatched to any gene: 18. CDR1 is SEHNR and CDR2 is FQNEAQ in the germline V gene (reference sequence). DNA of the CDR3: TGTGCCAGCAGCCCCAGTCCCGGGACAGGGACGGGGCTATACGAGCAGTACTTC. Protein product: CASSPSPGTGTGLYEQYF.

The V call is TRBV10-3, the J call TRBJ1-5; no definite D call. Trimming took off 3 bases at V and 6 bases at J, with 6 bases between the two ends. Per germline, CDR1 ENHRY and CDR2 SYGVKD. The CDR3 length is 12 residues. This CDR3 is CAISDPPQPQHF. The CDR3 nucleotides read TGTGCCATCAGTGATCCTCCTCAGCCCCAGCATTTT.

The chain combines TRBV30 with TRBJ1-2; D is unclear. V lost 0 bases and J lost 5, with 19 bases in between. The CDR3 is 16 residues long. Germline lookup yields CDR1 GTSNPN and CDR2 SVGIG (reference sequence). CDR3 in amino acids: CAWSVHPGFLLYGYTF. DNA for the CDR3: TGTGCCTGGAGTGTACACCCGGGGTTCCTCCTTTATGGCTACACCTTC.

The chain is built from TRBV18 and TRBJ2-3; 8 bases fit TRBD2. Germline CDR1 reads KGHSH; CDR2 reads LQKENI. The CDR3 length is 16 residues. The ends lost 6 bases at V and 5 bases at J; junction bases unmatched: 13. CDR3: CASSLTAGAPGDTQYF. The CDR3 DNA reads TGTGCCAGCTCCCTCACAGCGGGGGCGCCGGGAGATACGCAGTATTTT. The full variable domain, rest sourced from reference TRBV18 and TRBJ2-3, is NAGVMQNPRHLVRRRGQEARLRCSPMKGHSHVYWYRQLPEEGLKFMVYLQKENIIDESGMPKERFSAEFPKEGPSILRIQQVVRGDSAAYFCASSLTAGAPGDTQYFGPGTRLTVL.

The V and J genes are TRBV19 and TRBJ1-3; no clear D. Germline loops: CDR1 LNHDA, CDR2 SQIVND (reference sequence). V gave up 3 bases and J gave up 1 base, with 4 bases separating them. The CDR3 runs to 13 residues. Written as DNA, the CDR3 is TGTGCCAGTAGTATCCTTTCTGGAAACACCATATATTTT. Its protein product is CASSILSGNTIYF. The whole variable domain, filled in from reference TRBV19 and TRBJ1-3, reads DGGITQSPKYLFRKEGQNVTLSCEQNLNHDAMYWYRQDPGQGLRLIYYSQIVNDFQKGDIAEGYSVSREKKESFPLTVTSAQKNPTAFYLCASSILSGNTIYFGEGSWLTVV.

The V and J genes are TRBV4-1 and TRBJ1-1; D remains unclear. V lost 4 bases, J lost 1 base, and 10 bases lay in between. The CDR3 is 14 amino acids. CDR1 MGHRA and CDR2 YSYEKL come from the germline V gene. CDR3 nucleotide sequence: TGCGCCAGCAGCCCCGGACGGGGGAACACTGAAGCTTTCTTT. Translating it yields CASSPGRGNTEAFF.

V and J are TRBV5-6 and TRBJ2-7; tentatively, D is TRBD1 (5 bases). CDR3 length: 14 amino acids. The ends were cut back, 2 bases at V and 3 bases at J, with 12 bases in the middle. Germline CDR1 SGHDT, CDR2 YYEEEE. The CDR3 coding sequence is TGTGCCAGCAGCTTACAGGCAGGAAACTACGAGCAGTACTTC. Translating gives CASSLQAGNYEQYF.

The V call is TRBV28, the J call TRBJ2-5; D remains unclear. CDR3 size: 12 residues. Looked up from germline, CDR1 is MDHEN and CDR2 is SYDVKM. Between the trimmed V and J ends, which lost 6 bases and 4 bases, there was a span of 9 bases. The chain's CDR3 is CASSNLPETQYF. CDR3 coding DNA: TGTGCCAGCAGCAACCTACCAGAGACCCAGTACTTC.

The chain employs TRBV5-1 and TRBJ2-3; TRBD2 is a possible D gene (5 bases). Per germline, CDR1 SGHRS and CDR2 YFSETQ. CDR3 length: 14 residues. Between the trimmed V and J ends, which lost 0 bases and 4 bases, there was a span of 9 bases. The DNA for the CDR3 is TGCGCCAGCAGCTTGGAAGGACTGGCAGATACGCAGTATTTT. This encodes CASSLEGLADTQYF.

This chain links TRBV29-1 with TRBJ2-1, with 7 positions matching TRBD2. The CDR3 is made up of 15 amino acids. Germline trimming cut 3 bases from V and 1 base from J; bases unmatched to any gene: 6. Germline-derived CDR1 and CDR2 are SQVTM and ANQGSEA. CDR3: CSVEDSGRSYNEQFF. The CDR3, as DNA: TGCAGCGTTGAGGATAGCGGGCGTTCCTACAATGAGCAGTTCTTC.

This clone was seen just once. J is TRBJ1-5 and V is TRBV7-2; D remains unclear. In germline, CDR1 is SGHTA, CDR2 FQGNSA. Between the trimmed V and J ends, which lost 3 bases and 2 bases, there was a span of 5 bases. The CDR3 extends over 13 amino acids. The CDR3 bases are TGTGCCAGCAGCTTGCCAGGCAATCAGCCCCAGCATTTT. It codes for CASSLPGNQPQHF. The entire variable domain, with the rest obtained from reference TRBV7-2 and TRBJ1-5, is as follows: GAGVSQSPSNKVTEKGKDVELRCDPISGHTALYWYRQSLGQGLEFLIYFQGNSAPDKSGLPSDRFSAERTGGSVSTLTIQRTQQEDSAVYLCASSLPGNQPQHFGDGTRLSIL.

The chain uses TRBV19 and TRBJ1-2, with no clear D. The germline gives CDR1 LNHDA, CDR2 SQIVND (reference sequence). The CDR3 is made up of 14 amino acids. V lost 3 bases to trimming and J lost 4 bases, with 12 bases between them. The chain's CDR3 is CASSMRRGSYGYTF. The CDR3 nucleotides are TGTGCCAGTAGTATGCGTAGAGGGTCCTATGGCTACACCTTC.

The CDR3 DNA follows: TGTGCCAGCAGGAAAGACCCTAGGCGGTGGGGGGTGAACACTGAAGCTTTCTTT. This sequence encodes CASRKDPRRWGVNTEAFF. The gene calls are TRBV27 and TRBJ1-1; perhaps TRBD1 as D (5 bases). Germline V CDR1 and CDR2: MNHEY, SMNVEV (reference sequence). The CDR3 is 18 residues long. V shed 6 bases and J shed 0 bases, with 23 bases lying between them.

The gene calls are TRBV6-2 or TRBV6-3 and TRBJ1-1; no firm D call. CDR1 is MNHEY, CDR2 SVGEGT, per germline. This CDR3 spans 14 amino acids. V gave up 6 bases and J gave up 0 bases, with 11 bases separating them. Here the CDR3 reads CASSWAGMNTEAFF. DNA for the CDR3: TGTGCCAGCAGCTGGGCAGGTATGAACACTGAAGCTTTCTTT.

The chain recombines TRBV19 with TRBJ1-6; D not resolved. CDR3 length: 12 residues. Germline values: CDR1 LNHDA, CDR2 SQIVND (reference sequence). V shed 6 bases and J shed 8 bases, with 8 bases lying between them. The CDR3 is CASRAFDSPLHF. In DNA form, the CDR3 reads TGTGCCAGTAGGGCCTTTGATTCACCCCTCCACTTT.

The J gene is TRBJ1-2, the V gene TRBV4-1; D may be TRBD1 (5 bases). Between the trimmed V and J ends, which lost 0 bases and 5 bases, there was a span of 13 bases. Looked up from germline, CDR1 is MGHRA and CDR2 is YSYEKL. The CDR3 is 15 amino acids. CDR3 loop: CASSQDFTGKYGYTF. CDR3 bases: TGCGCCAGCAGCCAAGATTTTACAGGCAAATATGGCTACACCTTC.

This chain connects TRBV6-5 to TRBJ1-1; no clear D gene. Germline CDR1 reads MNHEY; CDR2 reads SVGAGI. The V and J ends lost 6 bases and 0 bases respectively, with 8 bases between them. The CDR3 sequence is 13 residues long. The DNA for the CDR3 is TGTGCCAGCAGACAGACCATGAACACTGAAGCTTTCTTT. The encoded protein is CASRQTMNTEAFF.

The chain links TRBV9 to TRBJ2-3; 11 bases match TRBD2. V trimming: 4 bases; J trimming: 2 bases; junction bases outside the gene matches: 6. Germline CDR1 and CDR2: SGDLS and YYNGEE. The CDR3 is made up of 16 amino acids. The CDR3 DNA is TGTGCCAGCAGCCCCACTAGCGGGGGTTACACAGATACGCAGTATTTT. Amino acids: CASSPTSGGYTDTQYF.

Note on this clone: One end of the junction does not line up with germline, which may come from a read error. The V gene is TRBV27, the J gene TRBJ1-1; TRBD1 matches 8 bases. Germline CDR1 MNHEY, CDR2 SMNVEV (reference sequence). The CDR3 covers 12 residues. This CDR3 is CASSPYQGAMYF. The CDR3 bases are TGTGCCAGCAGTCCGTATCAGGGGGCTATGTACTTT.

This rearrangement joins TRBV7-2 to TRBJ2-1, with TRBD1 matching over 9 bases. CDR1 is SGHTA and CDR2 is FQGNSA in the germline V gene. The CDR3 has 17 amino acids. J was trimmed by 3 bases and V by 5 bases; bases with no gene match: 11. The CDR3 DNA reads as TGTGCCAGCAGCCCCTGGACCGGGACAGGGATCTACAATGAGCAGTTCTTC. Encoded protein: CASSPWTGTGIYNEQFF.

In nucleotides, the CDR3 is TGTGCCGCCTGGGACAGTTCGAACACTGAAGCTTTCTTT. Encoded protein: CAAWDSSNTEAFF. The J gene is TRBJ1-1, the V gene TRBV28, with 7 bases matching TRBD1. V shed 11 bases, J shed 1 base, and the junction held 7 bases outside the gene matches. This CDR3 is built from 13 residues. Per the germline V gene, CDR1 is MDHEN and CDR2 is SYDVKM.